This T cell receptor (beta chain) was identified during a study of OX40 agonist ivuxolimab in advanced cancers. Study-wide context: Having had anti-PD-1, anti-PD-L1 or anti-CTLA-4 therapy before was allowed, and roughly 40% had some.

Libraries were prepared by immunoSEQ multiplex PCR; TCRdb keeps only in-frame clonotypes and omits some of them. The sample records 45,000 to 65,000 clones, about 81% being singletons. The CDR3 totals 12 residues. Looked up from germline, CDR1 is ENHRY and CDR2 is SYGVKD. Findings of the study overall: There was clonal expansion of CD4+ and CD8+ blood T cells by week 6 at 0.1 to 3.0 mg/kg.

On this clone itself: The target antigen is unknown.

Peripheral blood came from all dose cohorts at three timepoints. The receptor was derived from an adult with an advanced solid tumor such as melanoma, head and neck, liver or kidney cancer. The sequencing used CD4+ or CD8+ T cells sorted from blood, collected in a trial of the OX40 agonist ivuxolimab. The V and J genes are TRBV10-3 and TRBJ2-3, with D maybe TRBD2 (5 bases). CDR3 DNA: TGTGCATCGCAGGAGGTGGGAGATACGCAGTATTTT. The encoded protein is CASQEVGDTQYF.